These 27 T cell receptor beta chains were all obtained from the same sample, sequenced in a study of T cell responses to AZD1222 COVID-19 vaccine. The repertoire was sequenced with immunoSEQ multiplex PCR; TCRdb's copy has only in-frame clones and lacks some. The sample consists of roughly 79,000 clones, about 91% of them appearing once. The source was peripheral blood, collected on day 0 of MenACWY control vaccination. The receptors were sampled from an adult in good health.

The gene calls are TRBV29-1 and TRBJ2-7; D is possibly TRBD1 (7 bases). Trimming stripped 2 bases from V and 1 base from J, with 9 bases between. There are 13 residues in the CDR3. Germline V gives CDR1 SQVTM, CDR2 ANQGSEA. As DNA, the CDR3 is TGCAGCGTTGAACAGGGGGGATCCTACGAGCAGTACTTC. The encoded protein is CSVEQGGSYEQYF.

The chain joins TRBV10-1 to TRBJ1-3, with D perhaps TRBD1 (6 bases). The germline CDR1 and CDR2 sequences are WNHNN and SYGVQD (reference sequence). This CDR3 region has 12 residues. Deletions cut 10 bases from V and 5 bases from J, with 12 bases between. The CDR3 coding sequence is TGCGCCATTACAGGGTTGAGAAACACCATATATTTT. Translated: CAITGLRNTIYF.

The rearrangement links TRBV29-1 to TRBJ1-5, with D possibly TRBD1 on 5 matching bases. Trimming left V 4 bases short and J 3 bases short, with 10 bases between. CDR1 and CDR2 from the germline V gene are SQVTM and ANQGSEA. The CDR3 totals 13 residues. The CDR3 is CSVVWGVNQPQHF. CDR3 DNA sequence: TGCAGCGTTGTTTGGGGGGTCAATCAGCCCCAGCATTTT.

A few counts support this clone. The V gene is TRBV19, the J gene TRBJ2-2; 9 bases agree with TRBD2. J was trimmed by 0 bases and V by 6 bases; bases with no gene match: 8. Germline CDR1 is LNHDA and CDR2 is SQIVND (reference sequence). The CDR3 covers 17 residues. CDR3 amino acids: CASSPGLAKTNTGELFF. CDR3 bases: TGTGCCAGTAGCCCGGGACTAGCCAAAACGAACACCGGGGAGCTGTTTTTT.

J is TRBJ2-7 and V is TRBV6-2 or TRBV6-3; D might be TRBD1 or TRBD2, each matching 5 bases. The CDR3 is 14 amino acids. Between the trimmed V and J ends, which lost 5 bases and 3 bases, there was a span of 14 bases. Per germline, CDR1 MNHEY and CDR2 SVGEGT. CDR3 DNA: TGTGCCAGCAGTCTCCGGGGCGCGCACTACGAGCAGTACTTC. Its translation: CASSLRGAHYEQYF.

The chain joins TRBV6-4 to TRBJ1-1, with D perhaps TRBD1 (6 bases). CDR3 length: 17 amino acids. V was shortened by 0 bases and J by 4 bases, with 18 bases between the two germline ends. Germline-derived CDR1 and CDR2 are MRHNA and SNTAGT. The CDR3 sequence is CASSDSTGGLLTTEAFF. The CDR3 nucleotides read TGTGCCAGCAGTGACTCAACGGGGGGGCTCCTTACCACTGAAGCTTTCTTT.

The chain has TRBV2 and TRBJ2-5; tentative D call: TRBD1 (5 bases). This CDR3 is built from 12 residues. V was shortened by 8 bases and J by 5 bases, with 12 bases between the two germline ends. Germline V gives CDR1 SNHLY, CDR2 FYNNEI. The CDR3 sequence is CASGARTETQYF. CDR3 coding DNA: TGTGCCAGCGGGGCTCGGACCGAGACCCAGTACTTC.

This chain uses TRBV7-9 with TRBJ1-1, with 8 bases identical to TRBD1. Germline V CDR1 and CDR2: SEHNR, FQNEAQ (reference sequence). The V gene end was trimmed by 5 bases and the J gene end by 8 bases; junction bases not matched to a gene: 7. The length of the CDR3 is 13 residues. The CDR3 protein is CASSQDRASEAFF. The CDR3 nucleotides read TGTGCCAGCAGCCAGGACAGGGCTTCCGAAGCTTTCTTT.

V and J are TRBV9 and TRBJ2-3; tentative D call: TRBD1 (6 bases). Germline V lookup: CDR1 SGDLS, CDR2 YYNGEE. The CDR3 has 15 residues. The V and J ends lost 0 bases and 6 bases respectively, with 14 bases between them. CDR3 nucleotides: TGTGCCAGCAGCGTAGTCTCCCAGGGGACCGATACGCAGTATTTT. This encodes CASSVVSQGTDTQYF. The whole variable domain, remainder taken from reference TRBV9 and TRBJ2-3, is DSGVTQTPKHLITATGQRVTLRCSPRSGDLSVYWYQQSLDQGLQFLIQYYNGEERAKGNILERFSAQQFPDLHSELNLSSLELGDSALYFCASSVVSQGTDTQYFGPGTRLTVL.

V is TRBV5-1 and J is TRBJ1-2; 7 nucleotides align to TRBD1. Looked up from germline, CDR1 is SGHRS and CDR2 is YFSETQ. The CDR3 sequence is 15 residues long. J gave up 8 bases and V 5 bases, and 15 bases lay outside the gene matches. CDR3 nucleotides: TGCGCCAGCAGAAGTGAGGGGCAGGGGGTAGGCGGCTACACCTTC. This encodes CASRSEGQGVGGYTF. The variable domain in full, completed from reference TRBV5-1 and TRBJ1-2, reads KAGVTQTPRYLIKTRGQQVTLSCSPISGHRSVSWYQQTPGQGLQFLFEYFSETQRNKGNFPGRFSGRQFSNSRSEMNVSTLELGDSALYLCASRSEGQGVGGYTFGSGTRLTVV.

The chain has TRBV5-1 and TRBJ2-3; D may match TRBD1 or TRBD2 (5 bases each). Germline CDR1 SGHRS, CDR2 YFSETQ. The CDR3 runs 15 residues. V lost 2 bases, J lost 6 bases, and 16 bases lay in between. The DNA for the CDR3 is TGCGCCAGCAGCTTCTACGGGGACGACCTGGATACGCAGTATTTT. Amino acid sequence: CASSFYGDDLDTQYF.

V and J are TRBV6-2 or TRBV6-3 and TRBJ2-1; TRBD2 agrees at 10 bases. Germline CDR1 MNHEY, CDR2 SVGEGT. J gave up 6 bases and V 4 bases, and 15 bases lay outside the gene matches. The CDR3 has 18 residues. CDR3 region: CASSSQPPLAGEFNEQFF. Here the CDR3 DNA reads TGTGCCAGCAGTTCTCAACCCCCTCTAGCGGGAGAGTTCAATGAGCAGTTCTTC.

This CDR3 is CASRPWDRGSEAFF. The CDR3 DNA follows: TGTGCCAGCAGACCCTGGGACAGGGGGTCTGAAGCTTTCTTT. V and J are TRBV6-5 and TRBJ1-1, with 11 bases that match TRBD1. J was trimmed by 6 bases and V by 6 bases; bases with no gene match: 6. The length of the CDR3 is 14 residues. The germline V gene encodes CDR1 MNHEY and CDR2 SVGAGI.

The chain joins TRBV5-4 to TRBJ2-3; TRBD2 matches 9 bases. The CDR3 runs 17 residues. Germline values: CDR1 SGHNT, CDR2 YYREEE (reference sequence). V was clipped by 7 bases and J by 4 bases; unmatched bases: 16. CDR3 bases: TGTGCCAGCCCCTCGGGGCGGGAGGGCTTCCCGGCAGATACGCAGTATTTT. Encoded protein: CASPSGREGFPADTQYF. Supplemented by reference TRBV5-4 and TRBJ2-3, the full variable domain reads ETGVTQSPTHLIKTRGQQVTLRCSSQSGHNTVSWYQQALGQGPQFIFQYYREEENGRGNFPPRFSGLQFPNYSSELNVNALELDDSALYLCASPSGREGFPADTQYFGPGTRLTVL.

This clone was counted once. The V and J genes are TRBV28 and TRBJ2-2; D not certain. V lost 8 bases and J 4 bases, leaving 17 bases between the germline ends. The V gene's germline CDR1 is MDHEN and CDR2 SYDVKM. The length of the CDR3 is 15 residues. CDR3: CASRLRNHGTGELFF. For the CDR3, the DNA is TGTGCCAGCCGACTCAGGAATCATGGCACCGGGGAGCTGTTTTTT.

V gene TRBV12-5 combines with J gene TRBJ2-1, with 7 bases lining up with TRBD1. There are 15 residues in the CDR3. V gave up 2 bases and J gave up 7 bases; unmatched junction bases: 8. CDR1 is LGHNT, CDR2 FRNRAP, per germline. The CDR3 region has the DNA TGTGCTAGTGGTTTGCCAGGGACAGCTAAGAATGAGCAGTTCTTC. Translation: CASGLPGTAKNEQFF.

Here the CDR3 DNA reads TGTGCCAGCAGTTTGGGGGGCAGAGTGGCTTTCTTT. It encodes CASSLGGRVAFF. The chain uses TRBV28 and TRBJ1-1; a possible D gene is TRBD1 (6 bases). The V end lost 3 bases, the J end lost 11 bases, and 13 bases lay between the germline ends. The CDR3 loop spans 12 amino acids. Germline V gene lookup returns CDR1 MDHEN and CDR2 SYDVKM.

This clone was recorded once. This chain connects TRBV7-6 to TRBJ2-5; a possible D gene is TRBD1 (6 bases). V was clipped by 2 bases and J by 1 base, with 14 bases between them. CDR3 size: 16 residues. Germline V gene data show CDR1 as SGHVS and CDR2 as FNYEAQ. CDR3: CASSLRGRGGQETQYF. CDR3 in DNA: TGTGCCAGCAGCTTAAGAGGCAGGGGTGGCCAAGAGACCCAGTACTTC.

The chain has TRBV6-5 and TRBJ1-1; D remains ambiguous. The CDR3 is 14 residues long. CDR1 MNHEY and CDR2 SVGAGI come from the germline V gene. Trimming shortened V by 1 base and J by 2 bases, and 8 bases separated the two germline ends. The CDR3 here is CASSYFHDNTEAFF. CDR3 nucleotides: TGTGCCAGCAGTTACTTCCATGATAACACTGAAGCTTTCTTT.

This chain links TRBV6-6 with TRBJ2-1; D unclear. Germline loops: CDR1 MNHNY, CDR2 SVGAGI (reference sequence). V was shortened by 5 bases and J by 3 bases, with 14 bases between the two germline ends. The CDR3 is made up of 15 amino acids. CDR3 protein: CASSISWTVYNEQFF. CDR3 nucleotides: TGTGCCAGCAGTATATCCTGGACGGTCTACAATGAGCAGTTCTTC.

The chain has TRBV27 and TRBJ1-5, with 7 bases identical to TRBD1. The length of the CDR3 is 16 residues. Unmatched junction bases numbered 14, after V lost 6 bases and J lost 6 bases. Germline-derived CDR1 and CDR2 are MNHEY and SMNVEV (reference sequence). The CDR3 sequence is CASSTVQGGDLQPQHF. The CDR3 bases are TGTGCCAGCAGCACCGTGCAGGGGGGCGACCTTCAGCCCCAGCATTTT.

This rearrangement joins TRBV12-3 or TRBV12-4 to TRBJ1-2; no definite D call. CDR3 length: 12 residues. V lost 6 bases to trimming and J lost 5 bases, with 10 bases between them. CDR3 nucleotides: TGTGCCAGCAGCATTATGGAATATGGCTACACCTTC. It specifies CASSIMEYGYTF.

The V gene is TRBV9, the J gene TRBJ1-2, with D perhaps matching TRBD1 (6 bases). The CDR3 length is 12 residues. V gave up 4 bases and J gave up 8 bases, with 12 bases separating them. The germline V gene has CDR1 SGDLS and CDR2 YYNGEE. Here the CDR3 DNA reads TGTGCCAGCAGCTCGGGGGCAGAAGGCTACACCTTC. Translated, it gives CASSSGAEGYTF.

The chain recombines TRBV28 with TRBJ1-1; 7 bases map to TRBD1. The CDR3 is 12 residues long. After removal of 2 bases from V and 11 bases from J, the junction contained 5 bases not matched to a gene. The germline V gene encodes CDR1 MDHEN and CDR2 SYDVKM. The CDR3: CASSLPDRAAFF. The CDR3 nucleotides are TGTGCCAGCAGTTTACCTGACAGGGCGGCTTTCTTT.

The rearrangement links TRBV3-1 (or the pseudogene TRBV3-2) to TRBJ2-3; D ambiguous. V was shortened by 4 bases and J by 2 bases, with 10 bases between the two germline ends. Germline CDR1 reads LGHDT; CDR2 reads YNNKEL (reference sequence). CDR3 size: 14 residues. Here the CDR3 DNA reads TGTGCCAGCAGCCCCTGGTCTAACACAGATACGCAGTATTTT. It is translated as CASSPWSNTDTQYF.

The V call is TRBV24-1, the J call TRBJ2-3; 7 nucleotides align to TRBD1. The junction had 9 bases not matched to a gene; V was cut back by 4 bases and J by 6 bases. CDR3 length: 15 amino acids. The germline V gene has CDR1 KGHDR and CDR2 SFDVKD. The CDR3 DNA reads TGTGCCACCAGTGACGACAGGGCCGCTTGGGATACGCAGTATTTT. Protein: CATSDDRAAWDTQYF.

The chain joins TRBV6-5 to TRBJ1-6; D remains ambiguous. There are 15 residues in the CDR3. Germline-derived CDR1 and CDR2 are MNHEY and SVGAGI. The germline V and J ends were trimmed by 2 bases and 8 bases, with 13 bases remaining between them. CDR3 loop: CASSYQSGLDSPLHF. In DNA, the CDR3 is TGTGCCAGCAGTTACCAGTCGGGGTTGGATTCACCCCTCCACTTT.